What follows describes a single T cell receptor (beta chain). Antigen specificity is unknown. The sample has other DNA sequences that encode this CDR3 too. The investigators split CD4+ cells into a CD45RA+ naive subset and a CD45RA-negative memory subset. Clones were sequenced by immunoSEQ multiplex PCR, and TCRdb holds only the in-frame ones, with some missing. The repertoire holds about 710,000 clones, with just under 75% as singletons. With 6 bases removed from V and 3 bases from J, the gap between germline ends came to 5 bases. This CDR3 has 11 amino acids. The germline CDR1 and CDR2 sequences are SQVTM and ANQGSEA. These data originate in a study of shared clonotypes between healthy human individuals. Broader study findings: What naive subsets generally showed was a larger estimated richness than memory subsets showed. Clonotypes which were not shared had lower generation probabilities than clonotypes that all four donors shared. What rarefaction showed was incomplete sorted-subset sequencing despite large depth.

The V call is TRBV29-1, the J call TRBJ2-2, with D unclear. Sequences were obtained from memory CD4+ T cells sorted from blood. Subset specified: CD45RA-negative fraction. This TCR derives from a woman in her 30s in good health. CDR3 DNA: TGCAGCGTCAGAGACACCGGGGAGCTGTTTTTT. This codes for CSVRDTGELFF.